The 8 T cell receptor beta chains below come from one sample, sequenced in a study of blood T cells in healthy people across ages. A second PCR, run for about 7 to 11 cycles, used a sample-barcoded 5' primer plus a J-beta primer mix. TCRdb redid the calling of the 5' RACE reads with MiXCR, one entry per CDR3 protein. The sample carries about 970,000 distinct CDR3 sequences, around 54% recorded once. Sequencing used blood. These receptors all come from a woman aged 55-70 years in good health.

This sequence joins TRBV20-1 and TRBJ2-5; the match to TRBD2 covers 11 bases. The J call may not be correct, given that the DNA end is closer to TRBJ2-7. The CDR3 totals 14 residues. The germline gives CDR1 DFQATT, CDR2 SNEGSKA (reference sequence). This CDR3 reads CSARLAGSEDEQYF. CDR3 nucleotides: TGCAGTGCTCGACTAGCGGGAAGCGAGGACGAGCAGTACTTC.

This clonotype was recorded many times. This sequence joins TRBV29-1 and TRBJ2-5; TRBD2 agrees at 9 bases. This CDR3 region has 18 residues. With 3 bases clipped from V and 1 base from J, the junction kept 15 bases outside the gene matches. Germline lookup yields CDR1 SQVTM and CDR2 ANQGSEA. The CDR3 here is CSVDSSMLAGTLQETQYF. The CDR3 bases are TGCAGCGTTGACTCCTCCATGCTAGCGGGGACCCTCCAAGAGACCCAGTACTTC.

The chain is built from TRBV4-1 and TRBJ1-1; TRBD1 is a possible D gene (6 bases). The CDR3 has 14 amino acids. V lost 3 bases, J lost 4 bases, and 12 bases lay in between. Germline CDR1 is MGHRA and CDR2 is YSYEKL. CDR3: CASSHGTFLTEAFF. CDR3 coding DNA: TGCGCCAGCAGCCATGGGACATTCCTCACTGAAGCTTTCTTT.

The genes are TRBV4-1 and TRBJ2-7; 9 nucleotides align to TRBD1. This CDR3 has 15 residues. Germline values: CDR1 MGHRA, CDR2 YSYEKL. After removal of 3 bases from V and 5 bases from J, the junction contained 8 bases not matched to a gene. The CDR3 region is CASSHSGQGSHEQYF. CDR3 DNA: TGCGCCAGCAGCCACTCGGGACAGGGTTCTCACGAGCAGTACTTC.

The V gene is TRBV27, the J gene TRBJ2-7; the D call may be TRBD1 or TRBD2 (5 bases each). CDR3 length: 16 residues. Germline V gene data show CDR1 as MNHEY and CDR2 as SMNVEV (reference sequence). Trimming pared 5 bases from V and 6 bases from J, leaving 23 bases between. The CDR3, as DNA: TGTGCCAGCAGTCACCGGGACCACCAACCCGAGGGCGAGCAGTACTTC. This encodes CASSHRDHQPEGEQYF.

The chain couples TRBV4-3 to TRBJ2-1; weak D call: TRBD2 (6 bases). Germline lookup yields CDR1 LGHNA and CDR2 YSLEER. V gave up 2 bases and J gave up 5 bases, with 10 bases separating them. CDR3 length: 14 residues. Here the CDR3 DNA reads TGCGCCAGCAGCCAATTGGAGGGCGACAATGAGCAGTTCTTC. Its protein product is CASSQLEGDNEQFF.

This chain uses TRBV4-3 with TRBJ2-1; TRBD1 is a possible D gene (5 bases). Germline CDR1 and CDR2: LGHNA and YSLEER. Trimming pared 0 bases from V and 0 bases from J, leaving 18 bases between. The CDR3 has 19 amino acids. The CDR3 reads CASSQDRQSLMSSYNEQFF. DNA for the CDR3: TGCGCCAGCAGCCAAGATCGACAGAGCCTTATGAGCTCCTACAATGAGCAGTTCTTC.

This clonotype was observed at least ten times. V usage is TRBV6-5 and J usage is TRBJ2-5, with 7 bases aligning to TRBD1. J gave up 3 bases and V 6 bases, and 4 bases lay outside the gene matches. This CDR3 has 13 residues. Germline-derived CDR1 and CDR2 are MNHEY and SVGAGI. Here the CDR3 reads CASSRDREETQYF. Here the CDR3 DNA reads TGTGCCAGCAGCCGAGACAGGGAAGAGACCCAGTACTTC.